Sample share makes the clone carrying this T cell receptor beta chain medium-sized (0.01 to 0.1%). This sample is part of a study of blood T cell repertoires in COVID-19. Looking at the study overall: Nucleic acid was either cDNA or gDNA, and it came from T cells, B-cell-depleted T cells, or PBMCs.

TCRdb's table, derived via immunoSEQ multiplex PCR, lists solely in-frame clones and lacks some. The sample yields about 170,000 clones, around four fifths seen once. Trimming took off 3 bases at V and 7 bases at J, with 18 bases between the two ends. The CDR3 spans 16 residues. CDR1 and CDR2 (germline): KGHSH, LQKENI. The sequenced sample was PBMCs or T cells enriched from blood (not recorded which). V usage is TRBV18 and J usage is TRBJ2-2; D may be TRBD2 (5 bases). This clonotype was obtained from a woman in her 50s who had recovered from COVID-19. The CDR3 protein is CASSPTGIDYGGELFF. Here the CDR3 DNA reads TGTGCCAGCTCACCGACCGGGATTGATTACGGCGGGGAGCTGTTTTTT.